Sequencing of this TCR beta chain was carried out in a study of blood T cell repertoires in COVID-19 (dated by TCRdb to about 2020). Context from the whole study: Collaborator samples came from the United States, Italy and Spain and covered acute and convalescent phases of COVID-19. The dataset comprised deeply sampled blood TCRbeta repertoires from subjects exposed to, actively infected with, or recovered from COVID-19. Samples were obtained from the ongoing ImmuneRACE study (first 160 participants) and from about 1,300 subjects provided by 6 global collaborators. The material from the prospective study consisted of cDNA or gDNA derived from T cells, B-cell-depleted T cells, or PBMCs. Where HLA class I and class II types were available, the types were taken from metadata supplied by the sample provider, not from assay-based typing. The repertoires were made available in a free public database intended to serve as a resource for research on the immune response to SARS-CoV-2. Nearly every sample came with metadata listing a de-identified subject ID, COVID-19 status, age in years and sex.

Trimming removed 7 bases from V and 0 bases from J, leaving 21 bases between the germline ends. The CDR3, cysteine through valine, is 17 amino acids long. The only DNA kept is the CDR3, 51 bases in frame from the first base. For CDR1 and CDR2, the germline V gene lists KGHDR and SFDVKD. With respect to this clone: Its antigen has not been determined. It has no much larger one-base neighbor in the sample; base qualities were not kept.

What the research found in general, with its limitations: Clinical and demographic metadata were provided uncurated, with the amount varying by source and participant.

Samples from volunteer blood donors who had recovered from COVID-19 were contributed by a second Seattle source. Each collaborating institution followed its own protocols to collect whole blood in K2EDTA tubes. For TCRbeta analysis, collaborator samples were shipped as frozen whole blood, as isolated PBMCs, or as DNA extracted from either sample type. The immunoSEQ Assay, a bias-controlled multiplex PCR, was used to amplify TCRbeta CDR3 regions from genomic DNA. Processing in the source paper ran as follows. The number of nucleated cells in each sample was estimated from the amplification of reference gene primers within the assay. To quantify the absolute abundance of each unique TCRbeta CDR3 rearrangement, sequence reads were collapsed and filtered. For each sample, productive Simpson clonality was calculated by taking the square root of Simpson's diversity index across productive rearrangements. TCRdb took this table from immuneACCESS and kept in-frame rearrangements with V and J called. Such tables lack part of the clones; where checked against another copy, unresolved V genes explain under half of the gap, and the rest is unexplained. D and trimming come from the DNA, and the V and J calls and clone size come from that table. This sample has 300,000 to 400,000 clones in its table, and about 93% of those were observed once. The leading ten clones occupy roughly 3.4% of the sample.

The receptor comes from a woman under 30 who had recovered from COVID-19. The V and J genes are TRBV24-1 and TRBJ2-7, and possibly TRBD2, on 6 matching bases. Sequenced: peripheral blood. The CDR3 is CATRPLANNLSSYEQYV. Read as DNA, the sequence is TGTGCCACCAGACCCCTAGCGAATAACCTCAGCTCCTACGAGCAGTACGTC.